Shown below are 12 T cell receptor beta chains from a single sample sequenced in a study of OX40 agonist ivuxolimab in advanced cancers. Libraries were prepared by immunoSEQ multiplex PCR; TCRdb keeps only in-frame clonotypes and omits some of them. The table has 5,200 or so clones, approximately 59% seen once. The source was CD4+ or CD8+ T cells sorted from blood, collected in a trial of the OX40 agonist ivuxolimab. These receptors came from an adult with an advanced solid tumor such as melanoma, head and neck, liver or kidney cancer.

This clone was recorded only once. The CDR3 nucleotides are TGTGCCAGTAGTCCACTTTTAACATTTGAGCAGTTCTTC. This sequence encodes CASSPLLTFEQFF. V usage is TRBV19 and J usage is TRBJ2-1; unclear D gene. Germline CDR1 reads LNHDA; CDR2 reads SQIVND (reference sequence). Trimming removed 5 bases at V and 9 bases at J, with 14 bases between. The CDR3 has 13 amino acids.

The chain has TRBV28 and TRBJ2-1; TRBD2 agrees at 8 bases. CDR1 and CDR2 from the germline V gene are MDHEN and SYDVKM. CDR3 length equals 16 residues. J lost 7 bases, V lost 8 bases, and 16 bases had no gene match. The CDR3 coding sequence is TGTGCCAGCCCCCCGAAACCGGGACTAGAGAGGAATGAGCAGTTCTTC. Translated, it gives CASPPKPGLERNEQFF. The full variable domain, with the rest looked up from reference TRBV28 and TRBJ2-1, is DVKVTQSSRYLVKRTGEKVFLECVQDMDHENMFWYRQDPGLGLRLIYFSYDVKMKEKGDIPEGYSVSREKKERFSLILESASTNQTSMYLCASPPKPGLERNEQFFGPGTRLTVL.

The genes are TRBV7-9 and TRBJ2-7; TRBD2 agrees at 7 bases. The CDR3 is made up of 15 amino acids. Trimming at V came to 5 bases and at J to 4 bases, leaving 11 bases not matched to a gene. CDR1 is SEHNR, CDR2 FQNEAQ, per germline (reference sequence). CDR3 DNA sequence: TGTGCCAGCAGCGGCAGCAGGCAGGGAGGGTACGAGCAGTACTTC. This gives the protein CASSGSRQGGYEQYF.

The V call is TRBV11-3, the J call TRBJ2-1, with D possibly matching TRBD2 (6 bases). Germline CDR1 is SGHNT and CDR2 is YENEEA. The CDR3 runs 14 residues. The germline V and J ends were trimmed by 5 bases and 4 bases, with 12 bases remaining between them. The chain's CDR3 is CASSPSGGYNEQFF. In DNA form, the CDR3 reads TGTGCCAGCAGCCCGAGTGGGGGGTACAATGAGCAGTTCTTC.

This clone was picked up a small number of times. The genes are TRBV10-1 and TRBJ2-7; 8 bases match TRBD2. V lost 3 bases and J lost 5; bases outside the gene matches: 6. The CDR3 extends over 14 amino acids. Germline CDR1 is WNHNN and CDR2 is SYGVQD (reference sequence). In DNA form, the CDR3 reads TGCGCCAGCAGTGACGGCGGGAGGCTCCACGAGCAGTACTTC. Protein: CASSDGGRLHEQYF.

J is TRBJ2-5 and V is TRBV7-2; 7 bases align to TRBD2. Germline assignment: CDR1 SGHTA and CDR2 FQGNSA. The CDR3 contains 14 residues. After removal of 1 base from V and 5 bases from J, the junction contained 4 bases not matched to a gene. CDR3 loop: CASSLEWGGETQYF. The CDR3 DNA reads TGTGCCAGCAGCTTAGAATGGGGAGGGGAGACCCAGTACTTC.

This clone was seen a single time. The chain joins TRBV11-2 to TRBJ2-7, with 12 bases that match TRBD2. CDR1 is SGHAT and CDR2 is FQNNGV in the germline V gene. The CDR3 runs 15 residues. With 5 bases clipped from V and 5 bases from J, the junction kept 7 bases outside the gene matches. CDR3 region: CASSSTSGGTDEQYF. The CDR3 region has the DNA TGTGCCAGCAGCAGTACTAGCGGGGGGACCGACGAGCAGTACTTC.

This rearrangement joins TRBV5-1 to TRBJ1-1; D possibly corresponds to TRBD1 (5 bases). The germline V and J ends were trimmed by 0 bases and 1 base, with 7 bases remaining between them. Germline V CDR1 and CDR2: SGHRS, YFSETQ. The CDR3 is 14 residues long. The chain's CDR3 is CASSLEGKNTEAFF. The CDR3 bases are TGCGCCAGCAGCTTGGAGGGGAAGAACACTGAAGCTTTCTTT. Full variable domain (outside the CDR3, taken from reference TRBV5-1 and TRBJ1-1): KAGVTQTPRYLIKTRGQQVTLSCSPISGHRSVSWYQQTPGQGLQFLFEYFSETQRNKGNFPGRFSGRQFSNSRSEMNVSTLELGDSALYLCASSLEGKNTEAFFGQGTRLTVV.

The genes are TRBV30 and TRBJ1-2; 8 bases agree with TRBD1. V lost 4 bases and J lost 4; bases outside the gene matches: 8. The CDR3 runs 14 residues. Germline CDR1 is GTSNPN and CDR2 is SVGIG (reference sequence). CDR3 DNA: TGTGCCTGGACCAGGACAGGGTTGGGCTATGGCTACACCTTC. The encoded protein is CAWTRTGLGYGYTF.

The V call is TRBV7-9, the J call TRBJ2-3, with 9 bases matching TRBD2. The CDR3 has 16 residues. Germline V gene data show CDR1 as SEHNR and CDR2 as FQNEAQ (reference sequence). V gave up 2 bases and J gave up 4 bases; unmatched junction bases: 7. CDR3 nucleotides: TGTGCCAGCAGCTTACTCGATAGCGGGAGTGCAGATACGCAGTATTTT. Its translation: CASSLLDSGSADTQYF.

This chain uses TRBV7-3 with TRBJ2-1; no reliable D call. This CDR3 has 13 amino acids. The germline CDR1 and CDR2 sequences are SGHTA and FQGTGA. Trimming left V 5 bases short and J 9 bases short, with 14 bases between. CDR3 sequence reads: CASSLILGGEQFF. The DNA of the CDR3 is TGTGCCAGCAGCCTAATATTAGGCGGTGAGCAGTTCTTC.

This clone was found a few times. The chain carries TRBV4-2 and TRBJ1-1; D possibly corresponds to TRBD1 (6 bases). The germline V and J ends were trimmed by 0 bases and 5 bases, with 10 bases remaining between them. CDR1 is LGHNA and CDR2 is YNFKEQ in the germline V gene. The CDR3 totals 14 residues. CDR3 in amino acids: CASSQEWGATEAFF. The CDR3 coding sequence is TGTGCCAGCAGCCAAGAATGGGGGGCAACTGAAGCTTTCTTT.